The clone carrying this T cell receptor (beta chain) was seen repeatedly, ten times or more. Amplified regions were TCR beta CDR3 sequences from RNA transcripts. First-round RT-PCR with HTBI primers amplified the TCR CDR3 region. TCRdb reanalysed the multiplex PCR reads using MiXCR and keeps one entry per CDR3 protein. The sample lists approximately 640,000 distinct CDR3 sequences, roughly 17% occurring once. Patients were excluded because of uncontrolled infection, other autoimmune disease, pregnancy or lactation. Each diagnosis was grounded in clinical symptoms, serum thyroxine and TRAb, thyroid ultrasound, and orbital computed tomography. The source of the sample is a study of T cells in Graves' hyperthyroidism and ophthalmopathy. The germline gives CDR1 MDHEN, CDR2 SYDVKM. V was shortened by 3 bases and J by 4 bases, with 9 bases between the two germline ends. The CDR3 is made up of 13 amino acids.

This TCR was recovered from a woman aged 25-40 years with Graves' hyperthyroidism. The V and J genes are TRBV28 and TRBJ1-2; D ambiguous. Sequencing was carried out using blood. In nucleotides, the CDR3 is TGTGCCAGCAGTTTGCCGGACCTCTATGGCTACACCTTC. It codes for CASSLPDLYGYTF.